Listed here are 5 T cell receptor beta chains from one sample, sequenced in a study of OX40 agonist ivuxolimab in advanced cancers. Generated by immunoSEQ multiplex PCR, the TCRdb table keeps only in-frame clones and is missing some. This table has around 37,000 clones, roughly 85% appearing once. The input for sequencing was CD4+ or CD8+ T cells sorted from blood, taken in a trial of the OX40 agonist ivuxolimab. The receptor source for this set is an adult with an advanced solid tumor such as melanoma, head and neck, liver or kidney cancer.

A word on this clone: One junction end does not reproduce the germline sequence, and a read error may be involved. The chain is built from TRBV20-1 and TRBJ1-4; the D is unclear. This CDR3 comprises 8 residues. Germline CDR1 reads DFQATT; CDR2 reads SNEGSKA (reference sequence). CDR3 nucleotides: TGCAGTGCTAGAATCCTGGTTTTT. Encoded protein: CSARILVF.

This clone was observed at least ten times. J is TRBJ1-2 and V is TRBV6-1; unclear D gene. The germline V and J ends were trimmed by 3 bases and 0 bases, with 5 bases remaining between them. Germline CDR1 reads MNHNS; CDR2 reads SASEGT. The CDR3 is made up of 13 amino acids. The CDR3 sequence is CASSEFANYGYTF. Written as DNA, the CDR3 is TGTGCCAGCAGTGAGTTTGCTAACTATGGCTACACCTTC.

This chain links TRBV11-2 with TRBJ1-3; possible D gene TRBD1, 6 bases. This CDR3 has 15 amino acids. The V end was cut by 3 bases, the J end by 0 bases, with 9 bases between. Germline V gene data show CDR1 as SGHAT and CDR2 as FQNNGV. CDR3: CASSLGAYSGNTIYF. CDR3 in DNA: TGTGCCAGCAGCTTGGGGGCTTACTCTGGAAACACCATATATTTT.

J is TRBJ2-1 and V is TRBV11-2; 8 bases map to TRBD2. Trimming cost V 3 bases and J 4 bases; bases outside gene matches: 5. The CDR3 covers 15 residues. From germline, CDR1 is SGHAT and CDR2 FQNNGV. The CDR3 DNA reads as TGTGCCAGCAGCTTTACTAGCGGTCCTTACAATGAGCAGTTCTTC. Translated: CASSFTSGPYNEQFF.

This clone has only a few counts. The V gene is TRBV14, the J gene TRBJ1-2; D gene unclear. V was clipped by 0 bases and J by 5 bases, with 4 bases between them. This CDR3 is 12 amino acids long. Germline V CDR1 and CDR2: SGHDN, FVKESK. The CDR3 nucleotides are TGTGCCAGCAGCCAAGATCGTTATGGCTACACCTTC. Translation gives CASSQDRYGYTF.